Each of the 7 T cell receptor beta chains below was sequenced from the same sample in a study of control samples from healthy donors and cancer patients. Profiling relied on immunoSEQ multiplex PCR, and the TCRdb table lists in-frame clones only, not all of them. The sample has more than 50,000 clones; over 75% are singletons. The specimen sequenced was blood. The receptors were gathered from a man aged 50-59 years in good health.

This rearrangement joins TRBV6-1 to TRBJ1-6; D is ambiguous. The germline V gene encodes CDR1 MNHNS and CDR2 SASEGT. The V and J ends lost 1 base and 9 bases respectively, with 7 bases between them. The CDR3 contains 13 residues. CDR3 region: CASSEEGVSPLHF. The CDR3 nucleotides read TGTGCCAGCAGTGAAGAAGGAGTTTCACCCCTCCACTTT.

The chain has TRBV7-8 and TRBJ1-6, with TRBD1 identical over 7 bases. V lost 0 bases, J lost 6 bases, and 5 bases stayed unmatched. The CDR3 spans 16 residues. Germline V gives CDR1 SGHVS, CDR2 FQNEAQ. CDR3 loop: CASSLAPRDSNSPLHF. Written as DNA, the CDR3 is TGTGCCAGCAGCTTAGCCCCCCGGGACAGTAATTCACCCCTCCACTTT.

CDR3 residues: CASSLPDSNQPQHF. The CDR3, as DNA: TGTGCCAGCAGTCTCCCGGACAGCAATCAGCCCCAGCATTTT. The chain links TRBV28 to TRBJ1-5; D not resolved. CDR1 is MDHEN and CDR2 is SYDVKM in the germline V gene. V lost 5 bases and J lost 1, with 9 bases in between. The CDR3 loop spans 14 amino acids.

Here the CDR3 reads CASSLDQGANSPLHF. CDR3 DNA: TGTGCCAGCAGCTTGGATCAGGGGGCAAATTCACCCCTCCACTTT. The J gene is TRBJ1-6, the V gene TRBV5-8; 8 bases are shared with TRBD1. V trimming: 0 bases; J trimming: 7 bases; junction bases outside the gene matches: 3. The germline CDR1 and CDR2 sequences are SGHTS and YDEGEE. This CDR3 is built from 15 residues. The full variable domain, its missing parts supplied by reference TRBV5-8 and TRBJ1-6, is EAGVTQSPTHLIKTRGQQATLRCSPISGHTSVYWYQQALGLGLQFLLWYDEGEERNRGNFPPRFSGRQFPNYSSELNVNALELEDSALYLCASSLDQGANSPLHFGNGTRLTVT.

The chain combines TRBV13 with TRBJ2-7, with a weak D call TRBD2 (5 bases). The length of the CDR3 is 14 residues. The germline V gene has CDR1 PRHDT and CDR2 FYEKMQ (reference sequence). With 5 bases removed from V and 6 bases from J, the gap between germline ends came to 17 bases. CDR3 bases: TGTGCCAGCAGCGTCCGGACTGCCGCTAGCGAGCAGTACTTC. Translating it yields CASSVRTAASEQYF.

This rearrangement joins TRBV2 to TRBJ1-2, with D tentatively TRBD1 (6 bases). The CDR3 sequence is 16 residues long. In germline, CDR1 is SNHLY, CDR2 FYNNEI. The germline V and J ends were trimmed by 3 bases and 8 bases, with 22 bases remaining between them. The CDR3 loop reads CASSEYGTPKPWGYTF. The CDR3 DNA is TGTGCCAGCAGTGAGTACGGGACACCAAAGCCCTGGGGCTACACCTTC.

J is TRBJ1-5 and V is TRBV28, with a possible D match to TRBD1 (6 bases). V was clipped by 3 bases and J by 4 bases, with 10 bases between them. Per the germline V gene, CDR1 is MDHEN and CDR2 is SYDVKM. The CDR3 consists of 14 residues. The CDR3 nucleotides read TGTGCCAGCAGTTTTAGGGGGGATAATCAGCCCCAGCATTTT. Translating gives CASSFRGDNQPQHF.